Each of the 12 T cell receptor beta chains below was sequenced from the same sample in a study of blood T cells in healthy people across ages (dated by TCRdb to between 2014 and 2017). The library was generated by 5' RACE. Sequencing relied on an Illumina HiSeq 2500. A second PCR of about 7 to 12 cycles was performed with a sample-barcoded 5' primer and a J-beta primer mix. TCRdb's own reprocessing of the public reads used fastp at Q25 and MiXCR and kept productive beta chains. Rows with a matching CDR3 protein are joined into one entry that keeps the most common DNA and genes. The sample table records 1.5 million to 2 million distinct CDR3 sequences; roughly 27% of these occur just once. The top ten constitute 7.7% of the sample. Material for sequencing was blood. The receptors were gathered from a woman aged 25 to 39 in good health.

This clonotype was seen ten or more times. The CDR3 protein is CSAAGLGKWEQYF. In nucleotides, the CDR3 is TGCAGTGCCGCAGGGCTGGGGAAGTGGGAGCAGTACTTC. The chain carries TRBV20-1 and TRBJ2-5, with D perhaps TRBD1 or TRBD2 (5 bases each). V was cut by 6 bases and J by 11 bases, with 22 bases left in between. CDR3 size: 13 residues. The V gene's germline CDR1 is DFQATT and CDR2 SNEGSKA (reference sequence).

This chain links TRBV7-3 with TRBJ1-2, with D possibly TRBD1 on 5 matching bases. Germline CDR1 is SGHTA and CDR2 is FQGTGA. The CDR3 runs 17 residues. Between the trimmed V and J ends, which lost 1 base and 2 bases, there was a span of 17 bases. The CDR3 sequence: CASSLNPPGTENYGYTF. For the CDR3, the DNA is TGTGCCAGCAGCTTAAACCCGCCTGGGACCGAAAACTATGGCTACACCTTC.

The genes are TRBV6-2 or TRBV6-3 and TRBJ2-7; D is perhaps TRBD2 (6 bases). The V and J ends lost 5 bases and 3 bases respectively, with 14 bases between them. The CDR3 consists of 14 residues. The germline CDR1 and CDR2 sequences are MNHEY and SVGEGT. As DNA, the CDR3 is TGTGCCAGCAGTCACGGAGGGCCTGTCTACGAGCAGTACTTC. Translating it yields CASSHGGPVYEQYF.

The sample holds a few counts of this clonotype. V gene TRBV7-2 combines with J gene TRBJ2-3; D is tentatively TRBD1 or TRBD2 (5 bases each). The CDR3 sequence is 17 residues long. Germline CDR1 SGHTA, CDR2 FQGNSA. The V end was cut by 5 bases, the J end by 2 bases, with 20 bases between. CDR3 residues: CASSLGSGLGVTDTQYF. The CDR3 coding sequence is TGTGCCAGCAGCCTCGGATCTGGACTGGGGGTCACAGATACGCAGTATTTT. The full variable domain, with the rest looked up from reference TRBV7-2 and TRBJ2-3, is GAGVSQSPSNKVTEKGKDVELRCDPISGHTALYWYRQSLGQGLEFLIYFQGNSAPDKSGLPSDRFSAERTGGSVSTLTIQRTQQEDSAVYLCASSLGSGLGVTDTQYFGPGTRLTVL.

The V call is TRBV27, the J call TRBJ1-5; 7 bases match TRBD1. V lost 6 bases, J lost 4 bases, and 12 bases stayed unmatched. Germline CDR1 and CDR2: MNHEY and SMNVEV (reference sequence). The CDR3 runs 16 residues. CDR3 region: CASSDLTGVGNQPQHF. The CDR3 nucleotides read TGTGCCAGCAGCGACTTAACAGGGGTGGGGAATCAGCCCCAGCATTTT.

This clonotype turned up a few times. The chain joins TRBV4-3 to TRBJ1-4; possibly TRBD1 for D (6 bases). The CDR3 sequence is 19 residues long. Germline V gene lookup returns CDR1 LGHNA and CDR2 YSLEER. V was cut by 3 bases and J by 2 bases, with 22 bases left in between. CDR3 sequence (DNA): TGCGCCAGCAGCCAGGACAGAGGACGGGTGGGTCCTACTAATGAAAAACTGTTTTTT. Residues: CASSQDRGRVGPTNEKLFF.

This clonotype was counted at least ten times. The genes are TRBV20-1 and TRBJ2-1; 10 bases fit TRBD1. Germline values: CDR1 DFQATT, CDR2 SNEGSKA (reference sequence). The CDR3 is 14 amino acids. The ends lost 3 bases at V and 4 bases at J; junction bases unmatched: 3. This CDR3 is CSASRDRGYNEQFF. As DNA, the CDR3 is TGCAGTGCTAGCCGGGACAGGGGATACAATGAGCAGTTCTTC.

The chain combines TRBV10-3 with TRBJ2-3; TRBD2 matches 11 bases. This CDR3 has 18 amino acids. J lost 5 bases, V lost 2 bases, and 12 bases had no gene match. Germline V gives CDR1 ENHRY, CDR2 SYGVKD. CDR3 amino acids: CAISEPPGLAVEGDTQYF. CDR3 sequence (DNA): TGTGCCATCAGTGAGCCTCCGGGACTAGCGGTGGAGGGAGATACGCAGTATTTT.

The chain couples TRBV7-9 to TRBJ2-1; 8 nucleotides agree with TRBD1. The CDR3 loop spans 16 amino acids. Germline trimming cut 4 bases from V and 13 bases from J; bases unmatched to any gene: 18. Germline CDR1 is SEHNR and CDR2 is FQNEAQ (reference sequence). In DNA, the CDR3 is TGTGCCAGCAGCTCGGGACAGGCACTAACCCAAGAGACCCAGTTCTTC. It is translated as CASSSGQALTQETQFF.

This chain links TRBV24-1 with TRBJ2-1, with D uncertain. The V gene's germline CDR1 is KGHDR and CDR2 SFDVKD. The CDR3 extends over 14 amino acids. V gave up 5 bases and J gave up 7 bases, with 14 bases separating them. CDR3 protein: CATSGPYEGNEQFF. CDR3 nucleotides: TGTGCCACCAGTGGCCCGTATGAAGGAAATGAGCAGTTCTTC.

This clonotype came up a few times. This chain connects TRBV5-1 to TRBJ2-5; TRBD1 agrees at 7 bases. The V gene's germline CDR1 is SGHRS and CDR2 YFSETQ. J lost 3 bases, V lost 4 bases, and 9 bases had no gene match. CDR3 size: 15 residues. CDR3 loop: CASSTRGQGEETQYF. The CDR3, as DNA: TGCGCCAGCAGCACGAGGGGGCAGGGGGAAGAGACCCAGTACTTC.

The gene calls are TRBV20-1 and TRBJ2-1, with 10 positions matching TRBD2. The CDR3 runs to 14 residues. Trimming took 6 bases from V and 4 from J; bases not matched to a gene: 6. CDR1 is DFQATT, CDR2 SNEGSKA, per germline (reference sequence). CDR3 amino acids: CSAKAGGRYNEQFF. The CDR3 DNA reads as TGCAGTGCAAAAGCGGGGGGGAGGTACAATGAGCAGTTCTTC.